This T cell receptor (beta chain) was captured in a study of T cells in Graves' hyperthyroidism and ophthalmopathy. The V end lost 6 bases, the J end lost 5 bases, and 17 bases lay between the germline ends. Per germline, CDR1 MNHNS and CDR2 SASEGT. This CDR3 has 14 amino acids. Many counts were recorded for this clonotype. Template material for amplifying TCR beta CDR3 regions consisted of RNA transcripts. The HTBI primer set was used in a first-round RT-PCR of the TCR CDR3. Each CDR3 protein gets one entry after TCRdb re-called the multiplex PCR reads with MiXCR. The sample contains a few hundred thousand distinct CDR3 sequences, about a sixth of which appear only once. Patients were excluded because of uncontrolled infection, other autoimmune disease, pregnancy or lactation. PBMCs were obtained from under 13 ml fresh peripheral blood.

This TCR came from a woman aged 18 to 35 with Graves' hyperthyroidism that later progressed to Graves' ophthalmopathy. Source material: blood. This rearrangement joins TRBV6-1 to TRBJ2-7, with D perhaps matching TRBD1 or TRBD2 (6 bases each). The CDR3 DNA reads TGTGCCAGCAGCGTAACAGGGAGGACAGACGAGCAGTACTTC. Amino acids: CASSVTGRTDEQYF.